A selection of T cell receptor beta chains follows, all from one sample in a study of a mutant IDH1 vaccine in newly diagnosed glioma. Sequenced by immunoSEQ multiplex PCR; TCRdb stores in-frame clones only, minus some. The table shows about 38,000 clones, with roughly 92% occurring only once. The sample in question was PBMCs, obtained from a glioma patient treated with radiotherapy, temozolomide or both. All receptors come from a man aged 18 to 30 with glioma. Both conserved end residues are part of each CDR3. D genes are given only for firm matches. Clone sizes are given selectively: once, few, many, or a class where the clone is expanded.

V gene	J gene	clone size	D gene	CDR3 protein	CDR3 DNA
TRBV6-1	TRBJ2-7	.	TRBD1	CASSVEAGGYEQYF	TGTGCCAGCAGTGTCGAGGCAGGGGGCTACGAGCAGTACTTC
TRBV30	TRBJ1-6	.	.	CAWSVSGRGSPLHF	TGTGCCTGGAGTGTTTCCGGACGAGGGTCACCCCTCCACTTT
TRBV9	TRBJ2-7	.	.	CASSARDSGGYEQYF	TGTGCCAGCAGCGCTCGGGACTCAGGGGGGTACGAGCAGTACTTC
TRBV7-2	TRBJ1-6	few	.	CASRRVGSMNSPLHF	TGTGCCAGCAGGCGGGTAGGGAGTATGAATTCACCCCTCCACTTT
TRBV28	TRBJ2-2	.	TRBD2	CASRLAGGPNTGELFF	TGTGCCAGCAGACTAGCGGGAGGTCCGAACACCGGGGAGCTGTTTTTT
TRBV30	TRBJ1-3	.	TRBD1	CAWSGSGTGSGNTIYF	TGTGCCTGGAGTGGATCCGGGACAGGCTCTGGAAACACCATATATTTT
TRBV2	TRBJ2-5	.	TRBD2	CALGGGRLETQYF	TGTGCCTTAGGCGGGGGGCGTTTGGAGACCCAGTACTTC
TRBV4-2	TRBJ2-7	.	TRBD2	CASSQDGGGSPGEQYF	TGTGCCAGCAGCCAAGATGGCGGCGGGAGCCCGGGGGAGCAGTACTTC
TRBV6-5	TRBJ2-3	.	TRBD2	CASSYSGGSGADTQYF	TGTGCCAGCAGTTACTCAGGCGGGAGTGGGGCAGATACGCAGTATTTT
TRBV7-2	TRBJ2-1	.	.	CASSSLGSALSYNEQFF	TGTGCCAGCAGCTCGCTGGGGAGCGCCCTCTCCTACAATGAGCAGTTCTTC
TRBV7-2	TRBJ1-2	.	TRBD1	CASTRDRGNNYGYTF	TGTGCCAGCACTCGGGACAGGGGAAATAACTATGGCTACACCTTC
TRBV29-1	TRBJ2-5	.	TRBD2	CSVLGLEETQYF	TGCAGCGTCCTAGGACTAGAAGAGACCCAGTACTTC
TRBV5-6	TRBJ1-1	.	.	CASSLVGGVSETEAFF	TGTGCCAGCAGCTTGGTGGGGGGCGTGAGTGAAACTGAAGCTTTCTTT
TRBV14	TRBJ2-1	.	TRBD2	CASSRRLAGTTRNEQFF	TGTGCCAGCAGCCGCCGACTAGCGGGGACAACAAGGAATGAGCAGTTCTTC
TRBV5-1	TRBJ2-5	.	.	CASRDFTETQYF	TGCGCCAGCCGGGACTTCACAGAGACCCAGTACTTC
TRBV30	TRBJ1-2	.	TRBD1	CAWRETGGFGYTF	TGTGCCTGGAGAGAGACAGGGGGCTTTGGCTACACCTTC
TRBV4-3	TRBJ1-3	.	.	CASSQEPGSGNTIYF	TGCGCCAGCAGCCAAGAGCCAGGCTCTGGAAACACCATATATTTT
TRBV25-1	TRBJ1-1	.	TRBD1	CASSESNRGLNTEAFF	TGTGCCAGCAGTGAATCAAACAGGGGGCTAAACACTGAAGCTTTCTTT
TRBV4-1	TRBJ2-7	.	.	CASSQGSGTYEQYF	TGCGCCAGCAGCCAAGGCTCAGGGACCTACGAGCAGTACTTC
TRBV7-2	TRBJ2-3	once	TRBD2	CASSSTSPSVQYF	TGTGCCAGCAGCTCGACTAGCCCGTCGGTGCAGTATTTT
TRBV7-9	TRBJ2-2	.	TRBD2	CASSPRGTSGATGELFF	TGTGCCAGCAGCCCCAGAGGGACTAGCGGAGCAACCGGGGAGCTGTTTTTT
TRBV7-8	TRBJ2-3	.	.	CASSLVGRVPEYTQYF	TGTGCCAGCAGCTTAGTCGGAAGGGTCCCAGAGTACACGCAGTATTTT
TRBV7-9	TRBJ2-2	.	.	CASSPYAGGAGELFF	TGTGCCAGCAGCCCCTATGCAGGAGGGGCCGGGGAGCTGTTTTTT
TRBV30	TRBJ2-1	.	TRBD2	CAWSAAGGHEQFF	TGTGCCTGGAGTGCAGCGGGAGGTCATGAGCAGTTCTTC
TRBV7-2	TRBJ1-5	.	TRBD1	CASSQDRGNQPQHF	TGTGCCAGCAGCCAAGACAGGGGAAATCAGCCCCAGCATTTT
TRBV6-5	TRBJ1-2	.	.	CASSNGTLYGYTF	TGTGCCAGCAGTAACGGGACCCTCTATGGCTACACCTTC
TRBV4-1	TRBJ2-3	once	.	CASSQEIVADTQYF	TGCGCCAGCAGCCAAGAGATAGTTGCAGATACGCAGTATTTT
TRBV19	TRBJ1-5	.	.	CASTMSPRGLGQPQHF	TGTGCCAGTACTATGTCACCCCGAGGTTTGGGTCAGCCCCAGCATTTT
TRBV6-6	TRBJ1-5	.	.	CASSDSSMPQHF	TGTGCCAGCAGCGACAGCTCGATGCCCCAGCATTTT
TRBV5-4	TRBJ2-7	.	TRBD2	CASSPGGREPYEQYF	TGTGCCAGCAGCCCGGGGGGGCGGGAGCCCTACGAGCAGTACTTC
TRBV6-1	TRBJ1-2	.	.	CASSEGTGAYGYTF	TGTGCCAGCAGTGAAGGAACGGGGGCCTATGGCTACACCTTC
TRBV7-8	TRBJ2-7	once	TRBD2	CASSLDSGLAGPAYF	TGTGCCAGCAGCTTAGACTCCGGACTAGCGGGACCGGCGTACTTC
TRBV6-6	TRBJ1-3	once	TRBD1	CASSRTGGGNTIYF	TGTGCCAGCAGCAGGACAGGGGGAGGAAACACCATATATTTT
TRBV11-3	TRBJ2-2	.	.	CASSSNTGELFF	TGTGCCAGCAGCTCTAACACCGGGGAGCTGTTTTTT
TRBV19	TRBJ1-5	.	.	CASKRAMGQPQHF	TGTGCCAGTAAGAGGGCCATGGGGCAGCCCCAGCATTTT